These 14 T cell receptor beta chains share one sample of origin, sequenced in a study of cytomegalovirus exposure and HLA in healthy donors. The study ran its PCR with 60 Vbeta and 13 Jbeta primers. Sequencing was performed with immunoSEQ multiplex PCR; in TCRdb, only in-frame clones are kept and a portion is missing. The table has around 150,000 clones, about 85% seen once. Sequencing was carried out using PBMCs. The receptors shown here come from a boy under 10 years old in good health and CMV-seronegative.

The chain recombines TRBV14 with TRBJ2-5; D perhaps matches TRBD1 (5 bases). The germline V gene encodes CDR1 SGHDN and CDR2 FVKESK. The CDR3 consists of 13 residues. The V and J ends lost 3 bases and 7 bases respectively, with 12 bases between them. CDR3 loop: CASSQAPQGTQYF. In DNA, the CDR3 is TGTGCCAGCAGCCAGGCCCCCCAGGGGACCCAGTACTTC.

Of note for this clone: Sequence at one end of the junction differs from germline and may be a read error. The V gene is TRBV5-1, the J gene TRBJ2-3; a possible D gene is TRBD1 (5 bases). The CDR3 spans 13 residues. Germline-derived CDR1 and CDR2 are SGHRS and YFSETQ. CDR3 DNA: TGCGCCAGCGGCTTGACAGTCACAGATACGCAGTATTTT. It is translated as CASGLTVTDTQYF.

Points on this clone: Distinct nucleotide sequences in the sample also encode this CDR3. The J gene is TRBJ2-7, the V gene TRBV11-3; the match to TRBD2 covers 9 bases. The germline gives CDR1 SGHNT, CDR2 YENEEA. J gave up 0 bases and V 8 bases, and 8 bases lay outside the gene matches. This CDR3 region has 15 residues. The CDR3 spells CASQVSGGSSYEQYF. DNA of the CDR3: TGTGCCAGCCAGGTTAGCGGGGGCAGCTCCTACGAGCAGTACTTC.

The chain couples TRBV12-5 to TRBJ2-7; TRBD1 matches 9 bases. CDR3 length: 15 residues. Per the germline V gene, CDR1 is LGHNT and CDR2 is FRNRAP. Trimming cost V 0 bases and J 5 bases; bases outside gene matches: 5. The CDR3 is CASGLVTGGRDEQYF. The CDR3 DNA is TGTGCTAGTGGTTTGGTCACAGGGGGCAGGGACGAGCAGTACTTC.

V and J are TRBV7-8 and TRBJ2-7, with 8 bases lining up with TRBD1. This CDR3 has 14 residues. Germline V gene lookup returns CDR1 SGHVS and CDR2 FQNEAQ. After removal of 4 bases from V and 0 bases from J, the junction contained 2 bases not matched to a gene. The CDR3 bases are TGTGCCAGCAGCTCGACAGGGGCCTCCTACGAGCAGTACTTC. Its translation is CASSSTGASYEQYF.

The chain links TRBV12-5 to TRBJ2-5; 8 bases are shared with TRBD1. This CDR3 spans 17 amino acids. The germline CDR1 and CDR2 sequences are LGHNT and FRNRAP. Unmatched junction bases numbered 9, after V lost 0 bases and J lost 3 bases. This chain's CDR3 is CASGLVGLDREKETQYF. The CDR3 DNA reads as TGTGCTAGTGGTTTGGTCGGATTGGACAGGGAAAAAGAGACCCAGTACTTC.

The chain links TRBV2 to TRBJ2-7; 9 nucleotides match TRBD1. Germline V gives CDR1 SNHLY, CDR2 FYNNEI. J lost 6 bases, V lost 7 bases, and 4 bases had no gene match. The CDR3 length is 12 residues. For the CDR3, the DNA is TGTGCCAGCACACAGGGGGCGAGCGAGCAGTACTTC. It yields the protein CASTQGASEQYF. The whole variable domain, remainder taken from reference TRBV2 and TRBJ2-7, is EPEVTQTPSHQVTQMGQEVILRCVPISNHLYFYWYRQILGQKVEFLVSFYNNEISEKSEIFDDQFSVERPDGSNFTLKIRSTKLEDSAMYFCASTQGASEQYFGPGTRLTVT.

The genes are TRBV4-1 and TRBJ2-5; 7 positions agree with TRBD1. Near its end, the DNA agrees better with TRBJ2-7, so the J call may be wrong. Germline CDR1 and CDR2: MGHRA and YSYEKL. CDR3 size: 17 residues. CDR3 in DNA: TGCGCCAGCAGCCAATTTCCGGCCAGGACAGGTACCTACGAGCAGTACTTC. The encoded protein is CASSQFPARTGTYEQYF.

This clone was observed once. J is TRBJ2-7 and V is TRBV6-6, with D perhaps TRBD1 (6 bases). The ends were cut back, 6 bases at V and 5 bases at J, with 23 bases in the middle. This CDR3 is built from 16 residues. Germline loops: CDR1 MNHNY, CDR2 SVGAGI (reference sequence). CDR3 sequence: CASSLSLLQGSHEQYF. CDR3 nucleotide sequence: TGTGCCAGCAGCCTTTCCCTTTTGCAGGGGAGCCACGAGCAGTACTTC.

This chain links TRBV27 with TRBJ2-2; 8 bases match TRBD1. The CDR3 spans 17 residues. Germline loops: CDR1 MNHEY, CDR2 SMNVEV (reference sequence). V shed 3 bases and J 1 base; nucleotides not matched to a gene: 7. CDR3 residues: CASSFSEDRENTGELFF. The CDR3 bases are TGTGCCAGCAGTTTTTCGGAGGACAGGGAGAACACCGGGGAGCTGTTTTTT.

This chain links TRBV30 with TRBJ1-4; D is unclear. The length of the CDR3 is 13 residues. V was clipped by 2 bases and J by 8 bases, with 12 bases between them. Per the germline V gene, CDR1 is GTSNPN and CDR2 is SVGIG (reference sequence). The CDR3 nucleotides read TGTGCCTGGAGTCAGAGGGTTGGCGAAAAACTGTTTTTT. Translated: CAWSQRVGEKLFF.

V gene TRBV19 combines with J gene TRBJ1-4, with 12 bases lining up with TRBD1. The V gene end was trimmed by 3 bases and the J gene end by 7 bases; junction bases not matched to a gene: 6. Looked up from germline, CDR1 is LNHDA and CDR2 is SQIVND (reference sequence). CDR3 length: 16 residues. The CDR3 protein is CASSIGTGGHGEKLFF. The CDR3 DNA follows: TGTGCCAGTAGTATTGGGACAGGGGGCCATGGTGAAAAACTGTTTTTT.

The CDR3 loop is CASTSSGTPGNTIYF. The CDR3 nucleotides are TGTGCCAGCACCTCTTCGGGGACACCAGGAAACACCATATATTTT. J is TRBJ1-3 and V is TRBV6-5, with D possibly TRBD1 on 6 matching bases. Germline V CDR1 and CDR2: MNHEY, SVGAGI. The CDR3 consists of 15 residues. V shed 7 bases and J shed 4 bases, with 17 bases lying between them.

The chain links TRBV7-9 to TRBJ2-2, with 10 bases aligning to TRBD2. J was trimmed by 4 bases and V by 3 bases; bases with no gene match: 8. The CDR3 consists of 17 residues. Germline CDR1 and CDR2: SEHNR and FQNEAQ (reference sequence). The CDR3 DNA reads as TGTGCCAGCAGCTTCCCTACTAGCGGGGAAAGCACCGGGGAGCTGTTTTTT. This translates into CASSFPTSGESTGELFF.